The rows below give T cell receptor beta chains drawn from one sample of a study of persistence of HIV-infected CD4 T cells. The data were produced by immunoSEQ multiplex PCR, yet TCRdb's version contains in-frame clones alone and is incomplete. The repertoire holds 24,000 or so clones, with approximately 74% as singletons. These receptors have no identified antigens. The material was CD4+ T cells sorted from PBMCs after roughly 20-hour stimulation, obtained from a patient who received antiretroviral therapy. These receptors were taken from an adult man with HIV who was CMV-seropositive. CDR3s include the opening cysteine and the closing phenylalanine or tryptophan. The D gene is left open where the match is weak. The size of a clone is reported for some rows only, either as once, few or many, or as a class for expanded clones.

D: NA
J: TRBJ2-7
length: 15
size: NA
V: TRBV7-9
DNA: TGTGCCAGCAGCTTAGGTGCATCTTTAGTCTACGAGCAGTACTTC
CDR3: CASSLGASLVYEQYF

D: TRBD1
J: TRBJ1-5
length: 15
size: NA
V: TRBV19
DNA: TGTGCCAGTAGAGTCGACAGGGGCCCAAATCAGCCCCAGCATTTT
CDR3: CASRVDRGPNQPQHF

D: NA
J: TRBJ2-1
length: 17
size: NA
V: TRBV7-9
DNA: TGTGCCAGCAGCTTAGAGAAAGTGGGTCGGTCGCAGGCGGGGCAGTTCTTC
CDR3: CASSLEKVGRSQAGQFF

D: NA
J: TRBJ1-4
length: 14
size: NA
V: TRBV19
DNA: TGTGCCAGTAGTCTACAAACGGACGTCCAAAAACTGTTTTTT
CDR3: CASSLQTDVQKLFF

D: NA
J: TRBJ2-4
length: 15
size: NA
V: TRBV28
DNA: TGTGCCAGCAGGAGGCGCCCAACAGTCGAAAACATTCAGTACTTC
CDR3: CASRRRPTVENIQYF

D: TRBD1
J: TRBJ1-4
length: 16
size: NA
V: TRBV7-9
DNA: TGTGCCAGCAGCCAGGGGGCGGGACCGGCTAATGAAAAACTGTTTTTT
CDR3: CASSQGAGPANEKLFF

D: NA
J: TRBJ1-1
length: 12
size: NA
V: TRBV21-1
DNA: TGTGCCAGCTGTAGTCTGGCAGGCGAAGCTTTCTTT
CDR3: CASCSLAGEAFF

D: TRBD1
J: TRBJ2-3
length: 15
size: NA
V: TRBV14
DNA: TGTGCCAGCAGCCAAGGGACAGGGTGGGCAGATACGCAGTATTTT
CDR3: CASSQGTGWADTQYF

D: NA
J: TRBJ1-1
length: 14
size: NA
V: TRBV28
DNA: TGTGCCAGCAGTCCCCCTTCCGGGGGTACTGAAGCTTTCTTT
CDR3: CASSPPSGGTEAFF

D: TRBD2
J: TRBJ2-2
length: 13
size: NA
V: TRBV3-1/TRBV3-2
DNA: TGTGCCAGCAGACCTTGGGAGGGGGGGGAGCTGTTTTTT
CDR3: CASRPWEGGELFF

D: NA
J: TRBJ2-2
length: 15
size: NA
V: TRBV29-1
DNA: TGCAGCGTTGTTCCTAAGTGGGGGAACACCGGGGAGCTGTTTTTT
CDR3: CSVVPKWGNTGELFF

D: NA
J: TRBJ2-7
length: 13
size: NA
V: TRBV12-3/TRBV12-4
DNA: TGTGCCAGCAGTTTAAAGGGGTTTTACGAGCAGTACTTC
CDR3: CASSLKGFYEQYF

D: NA
J: TRBJ1-1
length: 14
size: once
V: TRBV27
DNA: TGTGCCAGCAGTACCTCCCCGGGGTCTAATGAAGCTTTCTTT
CDR3: CASSTSPGSNEAFF

D: NA
J: TRBJ2-1
length: 12
size: NA
V: TRBV2
DNA: TGTGCCAGCAGAACGATCGACAATGAGCAGTTCTTC
CDR3: CASRTIDNEQFF

D: NA
J: TRBJ1-5
length: 16
size: NA
V: TRBV18
DNA: TGTGCCAGCTCACCACTGGCAGGAGCAGCGGGTCAGCCCCAGCATTTT
CDR3: CASSPLAGAAGQPQHF

D: NA
J: TRBJ2-7
length: 13
size: NA
V: TRBV7-3
DNA: TGTGCCAGCAGCTTGGGGGCCGGATACGAGCAGTACTTC
CDR3: CASSLGAGYEQYF

D: NA
J: TRBJ2-4
length: 13
size: NA
V: TRBV4-1
DNA: TGCGCCAGCAGCCGGGAAGGTAAAAACATTCAGTACTTC
CDR3: CASSREGKNIQYF

D: NA
J: TRBJ1-6
length: 13
size: few
V: TRBV12-3/TRBV12-4
DNA: TGTGCCAGCACAGGGAGGTTGGGTTCACCCCTCCACTTT
CDR3: CASTGRLGSPLHF

D: TRBD2
J: TRBJ2-7
length: 11
size: NA
V: TRBV5-1
DNA: TGCGCCAGCCGAGGAGGGGAGGGGCAGTACTTC
CDR3: CASRGGEGQYF

D: TRBD1
J: TRBJ1-2
length: 15
size: NA
V: TRBV10-3
DNA: TGTGCCATCAGTGCCGGGACAGGGGGTGACTATGGCTACACCTTC
CDR3: CAISAGTGGDYGYTF

D: TRBD1
J: TRBJ2-7
length: 15
size: NA
V: TRBV4-2
DNA: TGTGCCAGCAGCCACTCAACAGGACAGGGTGAAGAGCAGTACTTC
CDR3: CASSHSTGQGEEQYF

D: NA
J: TRBJ1-2
length: 14
size: NA
V: TRBV28
DNA: TGTGCCACCTTGAGGGGAGGAACTAACTATGGCTACACCTTC
CDR3: CATLRGGTNYGYTF

D: TRBD2
J: TRBJ2-1
length: 14
size: once
V: TRBV11-2
DNA: TGTGCCAGCAGCCGGGGGGGCAGCTACAATGAGCAGTTCTTC
CDR3: CASSRGGSYNEQFF

D: NA
J: TRBJ1-2
length: 12
size: NA
V: TRBV15
DNA: TGTGCCACCGGACAGTTTAACTATGGCTACACCTTC
CDR3: CATGQFNYGYTF

D: NA
J: TRBJ2-2
length: 14
size: NA
V: TRBV6-1
DNA: TGTGCCAGCAGTGAAAGTTGGGGAGGCGGGGAGCTGTTTTTT
CDR3: CASSESWGGGELFF

D: NA
J: TRBJ2-3
length: 11
size: NA
V: TRBV2
DNA: TGTGCCAGCTGTCGTAAGGATACGCAGTATTTT
CDR3: CASCRKDTQYF

D: NA
J: TRBJ1-1
length: 12
size: once
V: TRBV30
DNA: TGTGCCTGGACAGGGGAGGTAACTGAAGCTTTCTTT
CDR3: CAWTGEVTEAFF

D: NA
J: TRBJ1-5
length: 15
size: NA
V: TRBV28
DNA: TGTGCCAGCAGTCCTACAGGGTTCAGCAATCAGCCCCAGCATTTT
CDR3: CASSPTGFSNQPQHF

D: TRBD1
J: TRBJ2-4
length: 20
size: NA
V: TRBV5-5
DNA: TGTGCCAGCAGCTTGGGGACAGGGGAGGGGAATGGGCTAGCCAAAAACATTCAGTACTTC
CDR3: CASSLGTGEGNGLAKNIQYF

D: NA
J: TRBJ2-2
length: 13
size: NA
V: TRBV30
DNA: TGTGCCTGGAGACTAGCTGGGGGCGGGGAGCTGTTTTTT
CDR3: CAWRLAGGGELFF

D: NA
J: TRBJ2-2
length: 11
size: few
V: TRBV12-3/TRBV12-4
DNA: TGTGCCAGCAGGAACACCGGGGAGCTGTTTTTT
CDR3: CASRNTGELFF

D: NA
J: TRBJ1-4
length: 13
size: NA
V: TRBV5-1
DNA: TGCGCCAGCAGCTTGGTACAGAATGAAAAACTGTTTTTT
CDR3: CASSLVQNEKLFF

D: TRBD1
J: TRBJ2-1
length: 13
size: NA
V: TRBV24-1
DNA: TGTGCCACCAGTGATATGGACAGGGTTGAGCAGTTCTTC
CDR3: CATSDMDRVEQFF

D: NA
J: TRBJ2-2
length: 16
size: NA
V: TRBV11-2
DNA: TGTGCCAGCAGCTTTATGCGACTAGCGAACACCGGGGAGCTGTTTTTT
CDR3: CASSFMRLANTGELFF

D: TRBD1
J: TRBJ1-6
length: 13
size: NA
V: TRBV5-6
DNA: TGTGCCAGCAGCTTACAGGGGAATTCACCCCTCCACTTT
CDR3: CASSLQGNSPLHF

D: TRBD1
J: TRBJ1-5
length: 13
size: NA
V: TRBV6-5
DNA: TGTGCCAGCAGAAGGGGGCTAAAGCAGCCCCAGCATTTT
CDR3: CASRRGLKQPQHF

D: TRBD1
J: TRBJ1-2
length: 16
size: NA
V: TRBV4-1
DNA: TGCGCCAGCAGCCAAGAGGCCAGGGGGACGAACTATGGCTACACCTTC
CDR3: CASSQEARGTNYGYTF

D: NA
J: TRBJ2-1
length: 11
size: NA
V: TRBV9
DNA: TGTGCCAGCAGCCCTCACAATGAGCAGTTCTTC
CDR3: CASSPHNEQFF

D: TRBD1
J: TRBJ1-5
length: 16
size: NA
V: TRBV3-1/TRBV3-2
DNA: TGTGCCAGCAGCCCCGCCGCAGACAGGGGTTATCAGCCCCAGCATTTT
CDR3: CASSPAADRGYQPQHF

D: NA
J: TRBJ2-3
length: 14
size: few
V: TRBV2
DNA: TGTGCCAGCAGTGAAGCGCTTCCGAGAGATACGCAGTATTTT
CDR3: CASSEALPRDTQYF

D: TRBD2
J: TRBJ2-3
length: 15
size: few
V: TRBV28
DNA: TGTGCCAGCAGTTTCAGCGGGGGGACCACAGATACGCAGTATTTT
CDR3: CASSFSGGTTDTQYF

D: NA
J: TRBJ1-4
length: 14
size: NA
V: TRBV5-1
DNA: TGCGCCAGCAGCTTAAGTGCAACTAATGAAAAACTGTTTTTT
CDR3: CASSLSATNEKLFF

D: NA
J: TRBJ2-3
length: 15
size: NA
V: TRBV29-1
DNA: TGCAGCGCCCAGGACGGGCCCCCCAAGGCAGATACGCAGTATTTT
CDR3: CSAQDGPPKADTQYF

D: TRBD1
J: TRBJ2-2
length: 15
size: NA
V: TRBV14
DNA: TGTGCCAGTACCCCAGGCGGGACAGGGCTCGGGGAGCTGTTTTTT
CDR3: CASTPGGTGLGELFF

D: NA
J: TRBJ2-7
length: 14
size: NA
V: TRBV21-1
DNA: TGTGCCAGCAGCAAAGGGGGGGGAGAGTACGAGCAGTACTTC
CDR3: CASSKGGGEYEQYF

D: TRBD2
J: TRBJ2-7
length: 15
size: few
V: TRBV2
DNA: TGTGCCAGCAGTAGGCTAGCGGGGGTCTCCTACGAGCAGTACTTC
CDR3: CASSRLAGVSYEQYF

D: TRBD1
J: TRBJ2-5
length: 13
size: few
V: TRBV18
DNA: TGTGCCAGCTCATCGACAGGGGAAGAGACCCAGTACTTC
CDR3: CASSSTGEETQYF

D: NA
J: TRBJ1-6
length: 13
size: few
V: TRBV24-1
DNA: TGTGCCACCAGTGATTCAAGGGGTCGGTCTTGGCACTTT
CDR3: CATSDSRGRSWHF

D: NA
J: TRBJ1-5
length: 14
size: NA
V: TRBV7-2
DNA: TGTGCCAGCAACTTAGAAGGTTGGAATCAGCCCCAGCATTTT
CDR3: CASNLEGWNQPQHF

D: NA
J: TRBJ1-6
length: 14
size: NA
V: TRBV6-6
DNA: TGTGCCAGCTACCGACAGATTGCGGGCTCACCCCTCCACTTT
CDR3: CASYRQIAGSPLHF

D: TRBD1
J: TRBJ2-7
length: 14
size: NA
V: TRBV28
DNA: TGTGCCAGCAGTTTGGTGACAGGGGGCTACGAGCAGTACTTC
CDR3: CASSLVTGGYEQYF

D: NA
J: TRBJ2-7
length: 12
size: NA
V: TRBV5-4
DNA: TGTGCCAGCAGCTTGGTCGGCCACGAGCAGTACTTC
CDR3: CASSLVGHEQYF

D: NA
J: TRBJ1-1
length: 13
size: NA
V: TRBV7-9
DNA: TGTGCCAGCAGCTTAACAGGGAGCACTGAAGCTTTCTTT
CDR3: CASSLTGSTEAFF

D: NA
J: TRBJ2-7
length: 13
size: NA
V: TRBV7-3
DNA: TGTGCCAGCAGCTTAAACGGAGGCAGTGAGCAGTACTTC
CDR3: CASSLNGGSEQYF